This is a list of T cell receptor beta chains from one sample in a study of cytomegalovirus exposure and HLA in healthy donors. Assay: immunoSEQ multiplex PCR; the TCRdb copy retains only in-frame clones and omits some. The sample comprises around 96,000 clones, under 80% of which are singletons, and over 9.5% rests with the top ten. Sequencing was done on a sample of PBMCs. These receptors originate from a man aged 30-40 years in good health and CMV-seropositive. The CDR3 runs from the conserved cysteine through the conserved F or W. The D gene is left open where the match is weak. Some rows mark clone size as missing; the rest say once, few, many or name a class of expanded clone.

V gene	J gene	clone size	D gene	CDR3 protein	CDR3 DNA
TRBV5-6	TRBJ2-5	.	.	CASRLGSGQETQYF	TGTGCCAGCAGACTTGGTTCAGGACAAGAGACCCAGTACTTC
TRBV19	TRBJ1-6	.	.	CASNYRANNSPLHF	TGTGCCAGTAACTACAGGGCGAATAATTCACCCCTCCACTTT
TRBV14	TRBJ2-2	.	TRBD2	CASKLAGTNTGELFF	TGTGCCAGCAAGTTAGCGGGGACTAACACCGGGGAGCTGTTTTTT
TRBV5-5	TRBJ2-2	few	.	CASSLTWPSTGELFF	TGTGCCAGCAGCCTCACGTGGCCCAGCACCGGGGAGCTGTTTTTT
TRBV10-2	TRBJ1-2	.	TRBD1	CASSDPGGNYGYTF	TGCGCCAGCAGTGATCCAGGGGGTAACTATGGCTACACCTTC
TRBV5-1	TRBJ2-1	.	TRBD1	CASSLTLGSGGEQFF	TGCGCCAGCAGCTTGACTCTGGGGTCAGGGGGTGAGCAGTTCTTC
TRBV9	TRBJ1-1	once	.	CASSGPQGTEAFF	TGTGCCAGCAGTGGCCCGCAGGGCACTGAAGCTTTCTTT
TRBV6-1	TRBJ1-4	once	.	CASSHRGGNEKLFF	TGTGCCAGCAGTCACCGGGGAGGTAATGAAAAACTGTTTTTT
TRBV30	TRBJ1-6	.	.	CAWSTGKGVLPLHF	TGTGCCTGGAGTACAGGGAAAGGGGTTTTACCCCTCCACTTT
TRBV18	TRBJ2-1	.	.	CASSPQDTYNEQFF	TGTGCCAGCTCACCACAGGACACCTACAATGAGCAGTTCTTC
TRBV27	TRBJ2-7	once	.	CASSPWPSSYEQYF	TGTGCCAGCAGTCCCTGGCCCAGCTCCTACGAGCAGTACTTC
TRBV27	TRBJ1-5	.	TRBD1	CASSAGQGRVDNQPQHF	TGTGCCAGCAGCGCTGGACAGGGGAGAGTAGACAATCAGCCCCAGCATTTT
TRBV20-1	TRBJ1-1	.	.	CSASLITEAFF	TGCAGTGCTAGCTTAATCACTGAAGCTTTCTTT
TRBV5-4	TRBJ2-7	few	TRBD2	CASSTSGGNYEQYF	TGTGCCAGCAGCACTAGCGGGGGGAACTACGAGCAGTACTTC
TRBV7-6	TRBJ2-2	.	TRBD1	CASSPQGQANTGELFF	TGTGCCAGCAGCCCCCAGGGACAGGCGAACACCGGGGAGCTGTTTTTT
TRBV6-9	TRBJ2-3	.	.	CASTLPAGQTDTQYF	TGTGCCAGCACCCTTCCGGCGGGACAGACAGATACGCAGTATTTT
TRBV18	TRBJ2-7	few	TRBD1	CASSPPYDRGTQYF	TGTGCCAGCTCACCACCCTATGACAGGGGAACGCAGTACTTC
TRBV10-2	TRBJ2-2	.	TRBD2	CASLSGDNTGELFF	TGCGCCAGCCTTAGCGGGGACAACACCGGGGAGCTGTTTTTT
TRBV5-1	TRBJ2-3	.	.	CASSLGQTADTQYF	TGCGCCAGCAGCTTGGGACAGACGGCAGATACGCAGTATTTT
TRBV29-1	TRBJ2-3	.	TRBD1	CSVENTGGRGTDTQYF	TGCAGCGTTGAAAATACAGGGGGCCGGGGCACAGATACGCAGTATTTT
TRBV2	TRBJ1-2	.	.	CASGPQGNYGYTF	TGTGCCAGCGGCCCCCAGGGGAACTATGGCTACACCTTC
TRBV2	TRBJ2-7	.	.	CASSEAVVGEQYF	TGTGCCAGCAGTGAAGCGGTTGTCGGCGAGCAGTACTTC
TRBV30	TRBJ2-3	.	.	CAWSVKDSRTDTQYF	TGTGCCTGGAGTGTAAAGGACTCCCGCACAGATACGCAGTATTTT
TRBV7-2	TRBJ2-2	once	TRBD2	CASSPGLAGTNTGELFF	TGTGCCAGCAGCCCCGGACTAGCGGGGACGAACACCGGGGAGCTGTTTTTT